Below, one T cell receptor beta chain is given with its context. Its antigen is not known. Germline CDR1 and CDR2: MDHEN and SYDVKM. The CDR3 sequence is 17 residues long. The J segment lost 0 bases and the V segment lost 5 bases, leaving 5 bases of the junction unmatched. The source of the sample is a study of T cell responses to AZD1222 COVID-19 vaccine. Libraries were prepared by immunoSEQ multiplex PCR; TCRdb keeps only in-frame clonotypes and omits some of them. The sample holds some 150,000 clones, more than 85% seen once. General study findings and limits: Only a handful of individuals given AZD1222 were seropositive at baseline.

This clonotype was obtained from an adult who received the AZD1222 COVID-19 vaccine. The source was peripheral blood, collected 28 days after the second AZD1222 dose. The genes are TRBV28 and TRBJ1-6, with TRBD1 identical over 9 bases. CDR3 DNA: TGTGCCAGCAGTATGGGGACAGGGAGCTCCTATAATTCACCCCTCCACTTT. Its protein product is CASSMGTGSSYNSPLHF.